These 22 T cell receptor beta chains share one sample of origin, sequenced in a study of T cells after yellow fever vaccination. TCRdb fed the 5' RACE reads into MiXCR, producing one record per CDR3 protein. The table includes hundreds of thousands of distinct CDR3 sequences, around 12% detected once. The sequences come from CD4+ T cells sorted from PBMCs, collected 15 days after the yellow fever booster vaccination. These receptors all come from a man younger than 35 who received the YFV17D yellow fever vaccine.

V usage is TRBV7-2 and J usage is TRBJ2-7; 10 nucleotides align to TRBD2. V shed 6 bases, J shed 4 bases, and the junction held 3 bases outside the gene matches. This CDR3 contains 13 residues. Germline V lookup: CDR1 SGHTA, CDR2 FQGNSA. CDR3 bases: TGTGCCAGCAGTTCTAGCGGGGGTTACGAGCAGTACGTC. It specifies CASSSSGGYEQYV.

This clonotype was detected a few times. The chain couples TRBV20-1 to TRBJ2-4; D uncertain. The CDR3 sequence is 11 residues long. Trimming took 3 bases from V and 8 from J, leaving 8 bases between them. Germline CDR1 DFQATT, CDR2 SNEGSKA (reference sequence). CDR3 amino acids: CSASIRDIQYF. The CDR3 DNA reads as TGCAGTGCTAGCATCCGAGACATTCAGTACTTC.

This clonotype was observed a few times. The rearrangement uses TRBV7-2 and TRBJ1-4; possible D gene TRBD1, 5 bases. Trimming pared 2 bases from V and 2 bases from J, leaving 12 bases between. CDR1 and CDR2 from the germline V gene are SGHTA and FQGNSA. The CDR3 has 16 residues. CDR3 sequence: CASSLFMGGTNEKLFF. Written as DNA, the CDR3 is TGTGCCAGCAGCTTATTCATGGGGGGGACTAATGAAAAACTGTTTTTT.

V and J are TRBV29-1 and TRBJ2-5; D is unclear. Germline V gene lookup returns CDR1 SQVTM and CDR2 ANQGSEA. This CDR3 is built from 12 residues. The V and J ends lost 8 bases and 2 bases respectively, with 12 bases between them. The CDR3 sequence is CSIGTYQETQYF. Written as DNA, the CDR3 is TGCAGCATTGGCACCTATCAAGAGACCCAGTACTTC.

The V call is TRBV5-6, the J call TRBJ1-5, with 8 nucleotides matching TRBD1. This CDR3 has 15 residues. The V gene's germline CDR1 is SGHDT and CDR2 YYEEEE. Trimming at V came to 4 bases and at J to 3 bases, leaving 6 bases not matched to a gene. The DNA for the CDR3 is TGTGCCAGCAGCACCGGACAGGGCTTCAATCAGCCCCAGCATTTT. Translation gives CASSTGQGFNQPQHF.

CDR3: CASSSGTSRSSYEQYF. The CDR3 region has the DNA TGTGCCAGCAGCTCCGGGACATCTAGGAGCTCCTACGAGCAGTACTTC. The V gene is TRBV5-4, the J gene TRBJ2-7; D might be TRBD1 (6 bases). V was cut by 3 bases and J by 0 bases, with 16 bases left in between. The CDR3 length is 16 residues. Germline V gene sequence: CDR1 SGHNT, CDR2 YYREEE (reference sequence).

CDR3 in amino acids: CASTPPGRTEAFF. For the CDR3, the DNA is TGTGCCAGCACCCCCCCAGGGCGCACTGAAGCTTTCTTT. This chain joins TRBV12-3 or TRBV12-4 and TRBJ1-1; possibly TRBD1 for D (5 bases). Trimming took 7 bases from V and 4 from J, leaving 13 bases between them. The CDR3 is 13 residues long.

The chain employs TRBV19 and TRBJ2-3; D unresolved. The CDR3 runs to 13 residues. Germline V gene data show CDR1 as LNHDA and CDR2 as SQIVND (reference sequence). Trimming pared 3 bases from V and 4 bases from J, leaving 8 bases between. The CDR3 coding sequence is TGTGCCAGTAGTATTCGCAGGCCAGATACGCAGTATTTT. It yields the protein CASSIRRPDTQYF. The complete variable domain, with remaining parts taken from reference TRBV19 and TRBJ2-3, reads DGGITQSPKYLFRKEGQNVTLSCEQNLNHDAMYWYRQDPGQGLRLIYYSQIVNDFQKGDIAEGYSVSREKKESFPLTVTSAQKNPTAFYLCASSIRRPDTQYFGPGTRLTVL.

This clonotype was detected ten times or more. This chain connects TRBV4-2 to TRBJ1-5; 10 nucleotides align to TRBD1. V gave up 0 bases and J gave up 3 bases; unmatched junction bases: 2. The CDR3 has 16 amino acids. CDR1 is LGHNA, CDR2 YNFKEQ, per germline. The CDR3 coding sequence is TGTGCCAGCAGCCAAGAGGGGACAGGGGTCAATCAGCCCCAGCATTTT. This sequence encodes CASSQEGTGVNQPQHF.

J is TRBJ2-2 and V is TRBV6-2 or TRBV6-3; D is perhaps TRBD2 (6 bases). Trimming shortened V by 6 bases and J by 5 bases, and 19 bases separated the two germline ends. The CDR3 loop spans 16 amino acids. Germline V CDR1 and CDR2: MNHEY, SVGEGT. The CDR3 DNA reads TGTGCCAGCAGACCTATAAACCCTGGGAGGACCGGGGAGCTGTTTTTT. This translates into CASRPINPGRTGELFF.

In its sample, this clonotype was seen a few times. This chain links TRBV18 with TRBJ2-5, with D possibly TRBD1 on 5 matching bases. The germline V and J ends were trimmed by 0 bases and 1 base, with 12 bases remaining between them. Germline V lookup: CDR1 KGHSH, CDR2 LQKENI. The CDR3 runs to 16 residues. CDR3 DNA: TGTGCCAGCTCACCACCGACAGCATATTCCCAAGAGACCCAGTACTTC. Amino acids: CASSPPTAYSQETQYF. The full variable domain, completed using reference TRBV18 and TRBJ2-5, is NAGVMQNPRHLVRRRGQEARLRCSPMKGHSHVYWYRQLPEEGLKFMVYLQKENIIDESGMPKERFSAEFPKEGPSILRIQQVVRGDSAAYFCASSPPTAYSQETQYFGPGTRLLVL.

This clonotype was observed at least ten times. J is TRBJ1-2 and V is TRBV10-3; D is unclear. Germline V gene data show CDR1 as ENHRY and CDR2 as SYGVKD. The CDR3 contains 14 residues. Trimming left V 3 bases short and J 7 bases short, with 15 bases between. The CDR3 reads CAISDSRTFSGYTF. The CDR3 DNA reads TGTGCCATCAGTGATTCACGGACGTTCAGTGGCTACACCTTC.

V and J are TRBV6-2 or TRBV6-3 and TRBJ1-5; tentative D call: TRBD1 (6 bases). This CDR3 region has 15 residues. V lost 6 bases and J 3 bases, leaving 15 bases between the germline ends. CDR1 MNHEY and CDR2 SVGEGT come from the germline V gene. In DNA, the CDR3 is TGTGCCAGCAGACCTGGACAGTTATACAATCAGCCCCAGCATTTT. The encoded protein is CASRPGQLYNQPQHF.

The chain recombines TRBV7-2 with TRBJ2-5; TRBD1 matches 7 bases. Germline lookup yields CDR1 SGHTA and CDR2 FQGNSA. V gave up 5 bases and J gave up 7 bases; unmatched junction bases: 10. The CDR3 extends over 14 amino acids. The CDR3 sequence is CASSLDRVGVTQYF. As DNA, the CDR3 is TGTGCCAGCAGCCTAGACAGGGTCGGAGTGACCCAGTACTTC.

This clonotype has only a few counts. This chain uses TRBV7-2 with TRBJ1-1; 8 bases fit TRBD1. V was clipped by 2 bases and J by 5 bases; unmatched bases: 4. Germline V gene sequence: CDR1 SGHTA, CDR2 FQGNSA. This CDR3 region has 14 residues. The CDR3 reads CASSLRTGPTEAFF. The CDR3 region has the DNA TGTGCCAGCAGCTTAAGGACAGGGCCGACTGAAGCTTTCTTT.

V usage is TRBV27 and J usage is TRBJ2-7; D call uncertain. The germline V and J ends were trimmed by 6 bases and 4 bases, with 10 bases remaining between them. The CDR3 has 12 amino acids. Per germline, CDR1 MNHEY and CDR2 SMNVEV (reference sequence). CDR3 nucleotide sequence: TGTGCCAGCAGGTTGACCAGTTACGAGCAGTACGTC. Protein sequence: CASRLTSYEQYV.

CDR3 bases: TGTGCCATCAGTAAGACCCCCCACGAGCAGTACTTC. Encoded protein: CAISKTPHEQYF. The chain carries TRBV10-3 and TRBJ2-7; D gene ambiguous. The CDR3 consists of 12 residues. The germline CDR1 and CDR2 sequences are ENHRY and SYGVKD. V lost 5 bases and J lost 5, with 10 bases in between.

The rearrangement links TRBV20-1 to TRBJ2-7, with D tentatively TRBD2 (5 bases). CDR1 is DFQATT, CDR2 SNEGSKA, per germline (reference sequence). Trimming shortened V by 3 bases and J by 2 bases, and 11 bases separated the two germline ends. The CDR3 is 13 residues long. The chain's CDR3 is CSASRGNAYEQYV. CDR3 sequence (DNA): TGCAGTGCTAGCAGAGGGAACGCCTACGAGCAGTACGTC.

J is TRBJ2-6 and V is TRBV5-1, with 8 bases matching TRBD1. CDR3 length: 18 residues. Germline lookup yields CDR1 SGHRS and CDR2 YFSETQ. V lost 4 bases and J lost 0; bases outside the gene matches: 9. The chain's CDR3 is CASSTGTGGRSGANVLTF. The CDR3, as DNA: TGCGCCAGCAGCACCGGGACAGGCGGCCGCTCTGGGGCCAACGTCCTGACTTTC.

The table lists this clonotype with a few counts. V is TRBV12-3 or TRBV12-4 and J is TRBJ1-5; 12 nucleotides line up with TRBD1. This CDR3 contains 15 residues. J was trimmed by 6 bases and V by 5 bases; bases with no gene match: 5. The CDR3 reads CASSTGTGGFQPQHF. The CDR3 DNA reads TGTGCCAGCAGTACCGGGACAGGGGGCTTTCAGCCCCAGCATTTT.

CDR3 loop: CASSVGTVVSGNTIYF. CDR3 coding DNA: TGTGCCAGCAGCGTCGGGACGGTCGTCTCTGGAAACACCATATATTTT. The chain carries TRBV9 and TRBJ1-3, with D possibly being TRBD1 (5 bases). Germline CDR1 is SGDLS and CDR2 is YYNGEE. This CDR3 has 16 residues. Trimming pared 2 bases from V and 0 bases from J, leaving 12 bases between.

This clonotype was detected only a few times. The chain combines TRBV20-1 with TRBJ2-5, with unresolved D. The ends were cut back, 3 bases at V and 13 bases at J, with 15 bases in the middle. CDR3 size: 11 residues. Germline V gene data show CDR1 as DFQATT and CDR2 as SNEGSKA (reference sequence). CDR3 protein: CSARASRGAYF. CDR3 nucleotides: TGCAGTGCTAGGGCCTCCCGCGGCGCGTACTTC.